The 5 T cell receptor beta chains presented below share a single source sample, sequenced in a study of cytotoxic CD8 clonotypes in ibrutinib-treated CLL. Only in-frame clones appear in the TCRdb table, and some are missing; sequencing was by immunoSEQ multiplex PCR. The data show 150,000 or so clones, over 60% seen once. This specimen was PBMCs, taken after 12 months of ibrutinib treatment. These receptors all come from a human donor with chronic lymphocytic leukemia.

CDR3 residues: CASSESIQLPYYGYTF. CDR3 coding DNA: TGTGCCAGCAGTGAGTCGATACAGCTACCATACTATGGCTACACCTTC. The V gene is TRBV6-1, the J gene TRBJ1-2; D unclear. Trimming cost V 3 bases and J 3 bases, with 17 bases left between them. The CDR3 runs to 16 residues. Germline CDR1 MNHNS, CDR2 SASEGT.

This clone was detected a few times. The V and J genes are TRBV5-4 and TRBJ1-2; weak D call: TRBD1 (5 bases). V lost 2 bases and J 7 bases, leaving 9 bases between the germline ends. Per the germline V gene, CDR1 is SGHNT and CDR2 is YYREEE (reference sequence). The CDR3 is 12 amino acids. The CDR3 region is CASSFQGAGYTF. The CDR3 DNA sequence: TGTGCCAGCAGCTTTCAGGGTGCTGGCTACACCTTC. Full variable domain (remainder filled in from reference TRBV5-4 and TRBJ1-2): ETGVTQSPTHLIKTRGQQVTLRCSSQSGHNTVSWYQQALGQGPQFIFQYYREEENGRGNFPPRFSGLQFPNYSSELNVNALELDDSALYLCASSFQGAGYTFGSGTRLTVV.

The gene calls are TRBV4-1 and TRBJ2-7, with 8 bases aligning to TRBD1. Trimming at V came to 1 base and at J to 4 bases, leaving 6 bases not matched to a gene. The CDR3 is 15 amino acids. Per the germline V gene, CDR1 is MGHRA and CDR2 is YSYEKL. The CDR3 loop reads CASSQAGTGYYEQYF. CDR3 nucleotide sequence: TGCGCCAGCAGCCAAGCCGGGACAGGCTATTACGAGCAGTACTTC.

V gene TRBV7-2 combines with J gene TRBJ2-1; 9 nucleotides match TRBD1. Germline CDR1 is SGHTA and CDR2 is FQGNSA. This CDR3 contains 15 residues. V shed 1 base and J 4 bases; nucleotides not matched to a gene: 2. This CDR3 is CASSLDGQGYNEQFF. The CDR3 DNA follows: TGTGCCAGCAGCTTAGATGGACAGGGGTACAATGAGCAGTTCTTC.

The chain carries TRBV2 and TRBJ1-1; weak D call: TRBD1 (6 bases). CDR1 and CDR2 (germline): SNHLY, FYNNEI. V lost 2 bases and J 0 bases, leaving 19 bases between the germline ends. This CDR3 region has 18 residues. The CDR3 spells CASSERWWGTGMNTEAFF. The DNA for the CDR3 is TGTGCCAGCAGTGAACGCTGGTGGGGCACAGGGATGAACACTGAAGCTTTCTTT. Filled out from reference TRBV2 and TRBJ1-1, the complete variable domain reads EPEVTQTPSHQVTQMGQEVILRCVPISNHLYFYWYRQILGQKVEFLVSFYNNEISEKSEIFDDQFSVERPDGSNFTLKIRSTKLEDSAMYFCASSERWWGTGMNTEAFFGQGTRLTVV.